This T cell receptor beta chain was identified in a study of T cells after yellow fever vaccination. Findings of the study overall: Reappearing after the booster were most of the clones from primary vaccination (less than 98% CD4, roughly 86% CD8). Bulk-population clonotypes that are abundant could appear as contaminants in FACS-sorted repertoires.

The CDR3 runs 14 residues. Trimming pared 0 bases from V and 4 bases from J, leaving 12 bases between. Germline CDR1 and CDR2: GTSNPN and SVGIG (reference sequence). This clonotype appeared a few times. Its specificity is unknown. Template switching with 5'RACE generated the TCR cDNA and added a universal primer site and UMIs. TCRdb used MiXCR to reprocess the 5' RACE reads, holding one entry per CDR3 protein. The data hold about 350,000 distinct CDR3 sequences, with roughly 8.4% observed a single time. The TCR was taken from a man younger than 35 who received the YFV17D yellow fever vaccine. The sample here was PBMCs, taken about 41 days after the first yellow fever vaccination. The rearrangement links TRBV30 to TRBJ2-5; D assignment may be TRBD1 or TRBD2 (5 bases each). In DNA form, the CDR3 reads TGTGCCTGGAGTGTTGGTGGGGGTGGAGAGACCCAGTACTTC. Its translation: CAWSVGGGGETQYF.